This TCR beta chain was sequenced during a study of beta chain features in type 1 diabetes. Investigators reverse transcribed all isolated RNA, so they sequenced expressed TCRB transcripts. Assay: immunoSEQ multiplex PCR; the TCRdb copy retains only in-frame clones and omits some. Of 400,000 to 550,000 clones in the sample, approximately 10% were seen once. V shed 4 bases and J shed 6 bases, with 9 bases lying between them. The germline V gene has CDR1 SGHDN and CDR2 FVKESK. This CDR3 contains 12 residues. This clone was counted ten times or more. The source is a woman under 30 in good health. The chain links TRBV14 to TRBJ2-5; D is perhaps TRBD1 (5 bases). The sequenced material came from naive CD4+ T cells from blood. Written as DNA, the CDR3 is TGTGCCAGCAGCCCAGGACACCAGACCCAGTACTTC. Translating it yields CASSPGHQTQYF.